Listed below are T cell receptor beta chains from one sample, sequenced in a study of cytomegalovirus exposure and HLA in healthy donors. Sequenced by immunoSEQ multiplex PCR; TCRdb stores in-frame clones only, minus some. The sample includes roughly 190,000 clones, about 83% of them seen just once. Sequencing was performed on PBMCs. These receptors all come from a female donor in good health and CMV-seronegative. Both conserved end residues are part of each CDR3. Each record gives: D gene, CDR3 length, J gene, clone size, V gene, CDR3 protein, CDR3 DNA. The D gene is left open where the match is weak. Clone size, where shown, is once, few, many, or a class for clones that have expanded.

- | 15 | TRBJ2-2 | - | TRBV5-1 | CASSSGDPNTGELFF | TGCGCCAGCAGCTCGGGGGACCCGAACACCGGGGAGCTGTTTTTT
- | 17 | TRBJ2-2 | - | TRBV11-3 | CASSLQEPLAGPGELFF | TGTGCCAGCAGCTTACAAGAGCCTTTGGCGGGACCCGGGGAGCTGTTTTTT
- | 13 | TRBJ2-7 | - | TRBV28 | CASSFNSPYEQYF | TGTGCCAGCAGTTTTAACAGTCCTTACGAGCAGTACTTC
- | 12 | TRBJ2-7 | - | TRBV7-2 | CASSPRGHEQYF | TGTGCCAGCAGCCCTCGAGGGCACGAGCAGTACTTC
- | 15 | TRBJ2-2 | - | TRBV2 | CASSDPRFNTGELFF | TGTGCCAGCAGTGACCCCCGGTTCAACACCGGGGAGCTGTTTTTT
- | 15 | TRBJ1-6 | - | TRBV5-1 | CASSSQGPGNSPLHF | TGCGCCAGCAGCTCACAGGGTCCGGGTAATTCACCCCTCCACTTT
TRBD2 | 15 | TRBJ2-7 | - | TRBV29-1 | CSVIGLSGRQYEQYF | TGCAGCGTTATCGGACTTAGCGGGAGACAATACGAGCAGTACTTC
TRBD2 | 13 | TRBJ2-1 | - | TRBV19 | CASNPSGYNEQFF | TGTGCCAGTAACCCTAGCGGTTACAATGAGCAGTTCTTC
- | 14 | TRBJ2-3 | - | TRBV30 | CASSTGTATDTQYF | TGTGCCAGCTCAACAGGAACGGCCACAGATACGCAGTATTTT
TRBD2 | 15 | TRBJ2-2 | - | TRBV28 | CASSSWTSGTGELFF | TGTGCCAGCAGTTCATGGACTAGCGGGACCGGGGAGCTGTTTTTT
TRBD1 | 15 | TRBJ2-5 | - | TRBV28 | CASSLPPGQKETQYF | TGTGCCAGCAGTCTTCCGCCGGGACAGAAAGAGACCCAGTACTTC
- | 17 | TRBJ1-2 | - | TRBV4-1 | CASSHGRWGGSPYGYTF | TGCGCCAGCAGCCACGGCCGTTGGGGGGGGAGTCCCTATGGCTACACCTTC
TRBD1 | 11 | TRBJ2-7 | - | TRBV19 | CASPQGNEQYF | TGTGCCAGCCCACAGGGGAACGAGCAGTACTTC
TRBD2 | 13 | TRBJ2-3 | - | TRBV5-1 | CASSGGGVGTQYF | TGCGCCAGCAGCGGCGGGGGGGTAGGTACGCAGTATTTT
- | 16 | TRBJ2-2 | few | TRBV27 | CASYIGGRANTGELFF | TGTGCCAGCTACATAGGTGGCAGGGCGAACACCGGGGAGCTGTTTTTT
- | 16 | TRBJ2-3 | - | TRBV27 | CASSTYRGRAFDTQYF | TGTGCCAGCAGTACCTATAGGGGTCGGGCTTTCGATACGCAGTATTTT
TRBD1 | 14 | TRBJ2-5 | - | TRBV5-1 | CASRWTGTQETQYF | TGCGCCAGCAGGTGGACAGGGACCCAAGAGACCCAGTACTTC
- | 12 | TRBJ2-7 | - | TRBV2 | CASSEQFYEQYF | TGTGCCAGCAGTGAACAATTCTACGAGCAGTACTTC
- | 14 | TRBJ1-4 | - | TRBV7-6 | CASSSQGYNEKLFF | TGTGCCAGCAGCTCACAGGGTTATAATGAAAAACTGTTTTTT
TRBD2 | 16 | TRBJ2-7 | - | TRBV4-2 | CASSQVASGTSYEQYF | TGTGCCAGCAGCCAAGTCGCTAGCGGGACCTCCTACGAGCAGTACTTC
TRBD1 | 18 | TRBJ1-2 | once | TRBV18 | CASSPFPGGAVGYEGYTF | TGTGCCAGCTCACCGTTCCCAGGGGGCGCGGTCGGCTATGAGGGCTACACCTTC
TRBD1 | 15 | TRBJ1-1 | - | TRBV4-2 | CASSRDGQGDTEAFF | TGTGCCAGCAGCCGGGATGGACAGGGCGACACTGAAGCTTTCTTT
TRBD1 | 17 | TRBJ1-3 | - | TRBV7-2 | CASSLGGGSKTGNTIYF | TGTGCCAGCAGCTTAGGAGGGGGCAGTAAGACGGGAAACACCATATATTTT
- | 16 | TRBJ2-5 | - | TRBV9 | CASSPHLTPSAGTQYF | TGTGCCAGCAGCCCCCACCTCACCCCGTCGGCGGGGACCCAGTACTTC
TRBD2 | 15 | TRBJ2-7 | - | TRBV9 | CASSGSGGHYYEQYF | TGTGCCAGCAGCGGCAGCGGGGGACACTACTACGAGCAGTACTTC
- | 15 | TRBJ2-5 | - | TRBV7-2 | CASSLTSGSAQTQYF | TGTGCCAGCAGCTTAACGAGCGGGTCCGCCCAGACCCAGTACTTC
TRBD1 | 15 | TRBJ1-2 | - | TRBV5-8 | CASSLVGQENYGYTF | TGTGCCAGCAGCTTGGTCGGACAGGAAAACTATGGCTACACCTTC
TRBD2 | 16 | TRBJ2-1 | - | TRBV5-4 | CASSLGAGREYNEQFF | TGTGCCAGCAGCTTGGGAGCGGGGCGGGAGTACAATGAGCAGTTCTTC
- | 13 | TRBJ1-6 | few | TRBV7-2 | CASSLGGGSPLHF | TGTGCCAGCAGTCTGGGAGGGGGTTCACCCCTCCACTTT
TRBD1 | 18 | TRBJ2-7 | - | TRBV18 | CASSPLGPGQTNSYEQYF | TGTGCCAGCTCACCCCTGGGTCCGGGACAGACTAATTCCTACGAGCAGTACTTC
- | 15 | TRBJ1-2 | - | TRBV6-5 | CASSSLGQSIYGYTF | TGTGCCAGCAGTTCACTCGGACAGAGCATCTATGGCTACACCTTC
TRBD2 | 15 | TRBJ2-7 | - | TRBV13 | CASSRKGGMAYEQYF | TGTGCCAGCAGCCGCAAGGGAGGGATGGCCTACGAGCAGTACTTC
TRBD1 | 14 | TRBJ1-2 | - | TRBV29-1 | CSVEVGQGAYGYTF | TGCAGCGTTGAAGTTGGACAGGGGGCTTATGGCTACACCTTC
TRBD2 | 17 | TRBJ2-4 | - | TRBV2 | CASTPRLAGGPKNIQYF | TGTGCCAGCACCCCTCGGCTAGCGGGGGGACCCAAAAACATTCAGTACTTC
- | 15 | TRBJ2-7 | - | TRBV6-5 | CASSPAGFGSYEQYF | TGTGCCAGCAGTCCCGCAGGGTTCGGGTCCTACGAGCAGTACTTC
- | 13 | TRBJ1-2 | - | TRBV5-1 | CASSLAGTEGYTF | TGCGCCAGCAGCTTGGCAGGAACAGAGGGCTACACCTTC
- | 14 | TRBJ1-2 | - | TRBV27 | CASSPIELTYGYTF | TGTGCCAGCAGTCCTATTGAACTCACTTATGGTTACACCTTC